Each of the 18 T cell receptor beta chains below was sequenced from the same sample in a study of cytomegalovirus exposure and HLA in healthy donors. The PCR made use of 60 Vbeta and 13 Jbeta primers. The protocol was immunoSEQ multiplex PCR, while the TCRdb copy is restricted to in-frame clones and leaves out a portion. The sample includes fewer than 200,000 clones, roughly two thirds of them seen just once. Sequences were obtained from PBMCs. The receptors shown here come from a woman in her late teens or twenties in good health and CMV-seropositive.

The chain carries TRBV5-1 and TRBJ2-3; 9 bases are a match to TRBD2. Germline CDR1 SGHRS, CDR2 YFSETQ. J lost 6 bases, V lost 2 bases, and 7 bases had no gene match. This CDR3 is built from 15 residues. CDR3 sequence (DNA): TGCGCCAGCAGCTTTGGCGGGGGGGCCTCGGATACGCAGTATTTT. Protein sequence: CASSFGGGASDTQYF.

The chain recombines TRBV18 with TRBJ2-3; D is possibly TRBD1 (5 bases). Trimming removed 3 bases at V and 4 bases at J, with 11 bases between. CDR3 length: 14 residues. Per the germline V gene, CDR1 is KGHSH and CDR2 is LQKENI. The chain's CDR3 is CASSPGPSADTQYF. Here the CDR3 DNA reads TGTGCCAGCTCACCGGGGCCGAGCGCAGATACGCAGTATTTT.

The chain is built from TRBV5-1 and TRBJ2-2; TRBD1 might be the D (6 bases). Trimming took 3 bases from V and 7 from J, leaving 22 bases between them. The CDR3 extends over 17 amino acids. Germline CDR1 SGHRS, CDR2 YFSETQ. The CDR3: CASSSKPGESTGGELFF. CDR3 nucleotide sequence: TGCGCCAGCAGCTCGAAACCAGGGGAATCCACGGGCGGGGAGCTGTTTTTT.

This clone was observed a few times. This sequence joins TRBV7-2 and TRBJ2-6; D is undetermined. The V gene lost 10 bases and the J gene lost 1 base, with 14 bases spanning the gap. Germline-derived CDR1 and CDR2 are SGHTA and FQGNSA. There are 15 residues in the CDR3. CDR3 region: CAISTRMSGANVLTF. CDR3 coding DNA: TGTGCCATCTCTACGAGGATGTCTGGGGCCAACGTCCTGACTTTC.

The V and J genes are TRBV6-5 and TRBJ2-1; D might be TRBD2 (5 bases). Looked up from germline, CDR1 is MNHEY and CDR2 is SVGAGI. V lost 2 bases and J 9 bases, leaving 8 bases between the germline ends. The CDR3 has 12 amino acids. This CDR3 is CASSYLRGEQFF. The CDR3 coding sequence is TGTGCCAGCAGTTACCTCCGGGGTGAGCAGTTCTTC.

This clone showed up just a few times. This chain uses TRBV13 with TRBJ2-3; a weak D match, TRBD1 (5 bases). V was pared by 5 bases and J by 0 bases, with 12 bases between. From germline, CDR1 is PRHDT and CDR2 FYEKMQ (reference sequence). The CDR3 is 15 residues long. The CDR3 DNA follows: TGTGCCAGCAGCCCCAGGGCAACTAGCACAGATACGCAGTATTTT. Its protein product is CASSPRATSTDTQYF.

The chain recombines TRBV5-6 with TRBJ2-7; 7 nucleotides agree with TRBD2. The CDR3 has 16 amino acids. The germline V gene has CDR1 SGHDT and CDR2 YYEEEE. Trimming at V came to 2 bases and at J to 3 bases, leaving 11 bases not matched to a gene. CDR3 in DNA: TGTGCCAGCAGCTTAGTCCGGGGGGTAAGGAACTACGAGCAGTACTTC. Translation gives CASSLVRGVRNYEQYF.

This chain connects TRBV5-8 to TRBJ1-2; possibly TRBD1 for D (6 bases). CDR3 length equals 16 residues. Per germline, CDR1 SGHTS and CDR2 YDEGEE. Trimming shortened V by 2 bases and J by 4 bases, and 18 bases separated the two germline ends. In DNA, the CDR3 is TGTGCCAGCAGCTTCCACCGGGACACTCCTCTCTATGGCTACACCTTC. This gives the protein CASSFHRDTPLYGYTF.

On this clone itself: The junction does not match germline at one end; this may be a read error. This rearrangement joins TRBV7-9 to TRBJ1-1, with TRBD1 identical over 7 bases. From germline, CDR1 is SEHNR and CDR2 FQNEAQ (reference sequence). The CDR3 is made up of 14 amino acids. The CDR3 sequence is CSSRNQGEGTEAFF. The DNA of the CDR3 is TGTTCCAGCAGAAATCAGGGGGAAGGTACTGAAGCTTTCTTT.

This chain uses TRBV2 with TRBJ2-1, with 9 bases aligning to TRBD2. The CDR3 spans 12 residues. Germline-derived CDR1 and CDR2 are SNHLY and FYNNEI. V shed 8 bases, J shed 9 bases, and the junction held 5 bases outside the gene matches. CDR3 in DNA: TGTGCCAGCTACGGCGGGGGGGCTGAGCAGTTCTTC. Translated: CASYGGGAEQFF.

In DNA form, the CDR3 reads TGTGCCAGCAGCTATGGGGGGATAGCGGGGAAAGATACGCAGTATTTT. It codes for CASSYGGIAGKDTQYF. This chain joins TRBV5-4 and TRBJ2-3; TRBD2 aligns across 8 bases. CDR3 length: 16 amino acids. Germline V lookup: CDR1 SGHNT, CDR2 YYREEE (reference sequence). Unmatched junction bases numbered 11, after V lost 3 bases and J lost 5 bases. The whole variable domain, filled in from reference TRBV5-4 and TRBJ2-3, reads ETGVTQSPTHLIKTRGQQVTLRCSSQSGHNTVSWYQQALGQGPQFIFQYYREEENGRGNFPPRFSGLQFPNYSSELNVNALELDDSALYLCASSYGGIAGKDTQYFGPGTRLTVL.

This clone came up a few times. The chain recombines TRBV19 with TRBJ1-5; the D gene is possibly TRBD1 (5 bases). This CDR3 spans 14 amino acids. Germline loops: CDR1 LNHDA, CDR2 SQIVND (reference sequence). Trimming shortened V by 4 bases and J by 3 bases, and 10 bases separated the two germline ends. CDR3 bases: TGTGCCAGTAGTACGCAGGGTACCAATCAGCCCCAGCATTTT. This sequence encodes CASSTQGTNQPQHF.

This chain uses TRBV29-1 with TRBJ2-3; D is undetermined. This CDR3 region has 15 residues. CDR1 and CDR2 from the germline V gene are SQVTM and ANQGSEA. The V end was cut by 6 bases, the J end by 2 bases, with 18 bases between. The CDR3 loop reads CSVATTISPTDTQYF. CDR3 bases: TGCAGCGTCGCGACAACCATTTCCCCCACAGATACGCAGTATTTT.

The genes are TRBV7-2 and TRBJ2-5; 15 bases are a match to TRBD2. The CDR3 runs to 17 residues. Germline assignment: CDR1 SGHTA and CDR2 FQGNSA. V gave up 5 bases and J gave up 5 bases; unmatched junction bases: 9. CDR3 nucleotide sequence: TGTGCCAGCAGCGCCTTTGGACTAGCGGGGGGGCACGAGACCCAGTACTTC. It is translated as CASSAFGLAGGHETQYF.

V and J are TRBV4-3 and TRBJ2-6; D is ambiguous. The CDR3 is 19 amino acids. The germline V gene encodes CDR1 LGHNA and CDR2 YSLEER. Trimming pared 0 bases from V and 0 bases from J, leaving 15 bases between. CDR3 sequence (DNA): TGCGCCAGCAGCCAAGATATAACCTCCCTGAGCTCTGGGGCCAACGTCCTGACTTTC. This sequence encodes CASSQDITSLSSGANVLTF.

This clone showed up just a few times. The chain combines TRBV4-3 with TRBJ1-2, with D tentatively TRBD1 (5 bases). Germline values: CDR1 LGHNA, CDR2 YSLEER. The CDR3 sequence is 14 residues long. Trimming took off 0 bases at V and 7 bases at J, with 12 bases between the two ends. CDR3 sequence reads: CASSQDHWGVGYTF. The CDR3 coding sequence is TGCGCCAGCAGCCAAGACCACTGGGGGGTTGGCTACACCTTC.

V and J are TRBV7-6 and TRBJ2-7, with TRBD1 identical over 7 bases. The trim removed 5 bases at V and 7 bases at J, leaving 11 bases unmatched. The CDR3 extends over 14 amino acids. CDR1 is SGHVS and CDR2 is FNYEAQ in the germline V gene. The CDR3 region has the DNA TGTGCCAGCAGCCTCGGACAGGACATCTCAGAGCAGTACTTC. Its protein product is CASSLGQDISEQYF.

Regarding this clone: The junction differs from germline at one of its ends, possibly a read error. The gene calls are TRBV6-6 and TRBJ2-5; TRBD1 agrees at 7 bases. The CDR3 contains 16 residues. Germline V CDR1 and CDR2: MNHNY, SVGAGI (reference sequence). As DNA, the CDR3 is TGTGCCAGCAGTTCCTCGACAGGGATCTTGCAAGAGACCCAATACTTC. Protein: CASSSSTGILQETQYF.